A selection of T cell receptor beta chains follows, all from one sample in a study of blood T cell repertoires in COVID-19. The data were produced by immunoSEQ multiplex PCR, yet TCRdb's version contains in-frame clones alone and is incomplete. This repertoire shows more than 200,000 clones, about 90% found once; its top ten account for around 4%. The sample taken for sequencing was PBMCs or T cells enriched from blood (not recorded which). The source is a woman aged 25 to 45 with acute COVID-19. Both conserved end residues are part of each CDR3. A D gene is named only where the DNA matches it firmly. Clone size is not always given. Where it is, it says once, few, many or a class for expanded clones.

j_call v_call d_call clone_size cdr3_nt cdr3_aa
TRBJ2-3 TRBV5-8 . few TGTGCCAGCAGCCGCCCGGAAGGAGGGCGGTATACGCAGTATTTT CASSRPEGGRYTQYF
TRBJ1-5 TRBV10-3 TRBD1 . TGTGCCACCTCCGAGGGGGCAGGGGTCCAGCCCCAGCATTTT CATSEGAGVQPQHF
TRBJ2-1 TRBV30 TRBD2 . TGTGCCTGCGATGGAATAGCGGGGGACAATGAGCAGTTCTTC CACDGIAGDNEQFF
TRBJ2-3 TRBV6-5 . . TGTGCCAGCAGTTACGGGGCTAGCACAGATACGCAGTATTTT CASSYGASTDTQYF
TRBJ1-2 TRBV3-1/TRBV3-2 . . TGTGCCAGCAGCCCAACGGTGGGCGGACAGACGACCTATGGCTACACCTTC CASSPTVGGQTTYGYTF
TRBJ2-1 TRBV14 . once TGTGCCAGCAGCCAGGGACTGGGTGAGCAGTTCTTC CASSQGLGEQFF
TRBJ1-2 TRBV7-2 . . TGTGCCAGCAGCTTAGCATCAACAGGGACCTATGGCTACACCTTC CASSLASTGTYGYTF
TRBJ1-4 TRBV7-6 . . TGTGCCAGCAGTTCCGGGACTTTTCAGGAGTTAGAAATTAATGAAAAACTGTTTTTT CASSSGTFQELEINEKLFF
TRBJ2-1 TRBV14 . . TGTGCCAGCAGCCAAGAGGTGTCGGTAAATGAGCAGTTCTTC CASSQEVSVNEQFF
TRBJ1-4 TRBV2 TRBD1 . TGTGCCACCGAGTTGACAGGGGGCTCCCATGAAAAACTGTTTTTT CATELTGGSHEKLFF
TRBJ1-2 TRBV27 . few TGTGTCGCAGCCCCTACCGACAGCCTCTATGGCTACACCTTC CVAAPTDSLYGYTF
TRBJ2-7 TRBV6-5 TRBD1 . TGTGCCAGCAGGTCCCCGGGACAGGGCCGCTACGAGCAGTACTTC CASRSPGQGRYEQYF
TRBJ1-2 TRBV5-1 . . TGCGCCAGCAGCTTGACCTCAACCGGGCTGGGGGCTGCGGGCTACACCTTC CASSLTSTGLGAAGYTF
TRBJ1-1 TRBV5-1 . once TGCGCCAGCAGCTTGCTCGGCCGAGGGAACACTGAAGCTTTCTTT CASSLLGRGNTEAFF
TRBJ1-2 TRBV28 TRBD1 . TGTGCCAGCAGTACCCCGGCAGGGGGCCCCACTAACTATGGCTACACCTTC CASSTPAGGPTNYGYTF
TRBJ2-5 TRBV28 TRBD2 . TGTGCCAGCAGTTTACCGACTAGCGGGGGGAGCCAAGAGACCCAGTACTTC CASSLPTSGGSQETQYF
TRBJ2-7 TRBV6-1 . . TGTGCCAGCAGTGAGTTTTTCGACGAGCAGTACTTC CASSEFFDEQYF
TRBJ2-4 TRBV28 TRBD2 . TGTGCCAGCGGGGGGGTGGGTGGACGCGCCCGAGGCGCCAAAAACATTCAGTACTTC CASGGVGGRARGAKNIQYF
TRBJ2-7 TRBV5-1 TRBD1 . TGCGCCAGCAACCCAACGACAGGGATGTTCTACGAGCAGTACTTC CASNPTTGMFYEQYF
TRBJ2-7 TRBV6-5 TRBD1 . TGTGCCAGCAGTTACTCGAGCAGGGGGCGCTACGAGCAGTACTTC CASSYSSRGRYEQYF
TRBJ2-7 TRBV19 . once TGTGCCAGTAGTATATCGTACTCGTACGAGCAGTACTTC CASSISYSYEQYF
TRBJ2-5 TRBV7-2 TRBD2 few TGTGCCAGCAGCTTGGACCTAACGGGGGGGACCCAGTACTTC CASSLDLTGGTQYF
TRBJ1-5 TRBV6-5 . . TGTGCCAGCAGGGCGCTAGATAGCAATCAGCCCCAGCATTTT CASRALDSNQPQHF
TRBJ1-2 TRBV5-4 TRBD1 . TGTGCCAGCAGCGCGCCGGGACAGGGGTCTGGCTACACCTTC CASSAPGQGSGYTF
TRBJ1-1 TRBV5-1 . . TGCGCCAGCAGCACCTTACGGAGTACGAACACTGAAGCTTTCTTT CASSTLRSTNTEAFF
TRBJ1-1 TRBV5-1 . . TGCGCCAGCAGCCGTGGCCTGAACACTGAAGCTTTCTTT CASSRGLNTEAFF
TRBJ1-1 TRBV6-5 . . TGTGCCAGCAGGATAGCCGGTAGTACTGAAGCTTTCTTT CASRIAGSTEAFF
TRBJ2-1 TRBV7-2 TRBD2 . TGTGCCAGCAGCTCAAGCGGGAGCAGGGGTGAGCAGTTCTTC CASSSSGSRGEQFF
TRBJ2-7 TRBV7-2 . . TGTGCCAGCAGCTTAGATCCCCGGGGTACCGAGCAGTACTTC CASSLDPRGTEQYF
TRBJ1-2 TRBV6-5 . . TGTGCCAGCAGTACGGGGTCGGGGAGCTATGGCTACACCTTC CASSTGSGSYGYTF
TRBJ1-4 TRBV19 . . TGTGCCAGTAGTGCCAGGAAAAATGAAAAACTGTTTTTT CASSARKNEKLFF
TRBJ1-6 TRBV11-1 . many TGTGCCAGCAACCGGGCCTATAATTCACCCCTCCACTTT CASNRAYNSPLHF
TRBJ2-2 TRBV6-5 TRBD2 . TGTGCCAGCAGTTACTCCCGGGGGGGTAACACCGGGGAGCTGTTTTTT CASSYSRGGNTGELFF
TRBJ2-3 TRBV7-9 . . TGTGCCAGCAGCTTAGCGGGGACTAGCACAGATACGCAGTATTTT CASSLAGTSTDTQYF
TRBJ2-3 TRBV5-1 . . TGCGCCAGCAGCTTGGGGCGGGCTACAGATACGCAGTATTTT CASSLGRATDTQYF
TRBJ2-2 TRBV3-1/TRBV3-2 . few TGTGCCAGCAGGAGTAACGGGGAGCTGTTTTTT CASRSNGELFF